This passage covers 25 T cell receptor beta chains from one sample sequenced in a study of beta chain features in type 1 diabetes. Study observations and caveats: Moderate but significant shortening of TCRB CDR3s was recorded in all four CD4+ subsets from Type 1 diabetes patients.

What was sequenced were expressed TCRB transcripts, since all of the isolated RNA had been reverse transcribed. Generated by immunoSEQ multiplex PCR, the TCRdb table keeps only in-frame clones and is missing some. The profile shows 100,000 to 150,000 clones, roughly 17% of them singletons. No antigen is known for these receptors. Material for sequencing was central memory CD4+ T cells from blood. Every receptor here comes from a man between 18 and 29 years old with type 1 diabetes.

This clone was observed a handful of times. DNA for the CDR3: TGTGCCAGCAGCTCAGATAGCGGGACTACGCAGTATTTT. Translation: CASSSDSGTTQYF. The chain uses TRBV7-2 and TRBJ2-3; 8 nucleotides align to TRBD2. J was trimmed by 8 bases and V by 4 bases; bases with no gene match: 5. Germline-derived CDR1 and CDR2 are SGHTA and FQGNSA. The CDR3 spans 13 residues.

This clone occurred a few times. This CDR3 is also generated by other DNA sequences in the sample. V usage is TRBV18 and J usage is TRBJ2-5; D call uncertain. The CDR3 length is 14 residues. Germline loops: CDR1 KGHSH, CDR2 LQKENI. Trimming shortened V by 0 bases and J by 4 bases, and 9 bases separated the two germline ends. CDR3 region: CASSPPNGGETQYF. CDR3 nucleotide sequence: TGTGCCAGCTCACCACCTAACGGTGGAGAGACCCAGTACTTC.

The chain recombines TRBV4-2 with TRBJ1-6, with 7 bases identical to TRBD1. V gave up 0 bases and J gave up 9 bases; unmatched junction bases: 2. The CDR3 has 14 residues. The V gene's germline CDR1 is LGHNA and CDR2 YNFKEQ. The CDR3 nucleotides are TGTGCCAGCAGCCAAGAGACAGGGCGTTCACCCCTCCACTTT. Protein product: CASSQETGRSPLHF.

The chain links TRBV5-1 to TRBJ2-7, with a weak D call TRBD1 (7 bases). This CDR3 is 14 amino acids long. In germline, CDR1 is SGHRS, CDR2 YFSETQ. With 6 bases removed from V and 4 bases from J, the gap between germline ends came to 17 bases. In nucleotides, the CDR3 is TGCGCCAGCACCAGACAGGGTGCGGGGTACGAGCAGTACTTC. It yields the protein CASTRQGAGYEQYF. The full variable domain, rest sourced from reference TRBV5-1 and TRBJ2-7, is KAGVTQTPRYLIKTRGQQVTLSCSPISGHRSVSWYQQTPGQGLQFLFEYFSETQRNKGNFPGRFSGRQFSNSRSEMNVSTLELGDSALYLCASTRQGAGYEQYFGPGTRLTVT.

The sample holds a few counts of this clone. The V gene is TRBV19, the J gene TRBJ2-1, with D maybe TRBD2 (5 bases). Germline CDR1 LNHDA, CDR2 SQIVND (reference sequence). V lost 2 bases to trimming and J lost 7 bases, with 12 bases between them. This CDR3 has 14 amino acids. The CDR3 loop is CASSITFVANEQFF. CDR3 DNA: TGTGCCAGTAGTATAACCTTCGTAGCGAATGAGCAGTTCTTC.

This clone showed up just a few times. The rearrangement links TRBV28 to TRBJ2-5; D unclear. The CDR3 runs to 14 residues. The V end was cut by 2 bases, the J end by 2 bases, with 9 bases between. Germline V gene sequence: CDR1 MDHEN, CDR2 SYDVKM. The CDR3 DNA is TGTGCCAGCAGTTTACCCGGAACTCAAGAGACCCAGTACTTC. This gives the protein CASSLPGTQETQYF.

The chain combines TRBV2 with TRBJ1-1; 8 bases line up with TRBD1. There are 14 residues in the CDR3. CDR1 is SNHLY, CDR2 FYNNEI, per germline. The junction had 6 bases not matched to a gene; V was cut back by 5 bases and J by 4 bases. The CDR3 region has the DNA TGTGCCAGCAGTTGGGGACAGGAGAGCACTGAAGCTTTCTTT. Residues: CASSWGQESTEAFF. Together with reference TRBV2 and TRBJ1-1, the CDR3 gives the full variable domain: EPEVTQTPSHQVTQMGQEVILRCVPISNHLYFYWYRQILGQKVEFLVSFYNNEISEKSEIFDDQFSVERPDGSNFTLKIRSTKLEDSAMYFCASSWGQESTEAFFGQGTRLTVV.

This clone was seen more than once but under ten times. This sequence joins TRBV30 and TRBJ1-3; D call uncertain. V dropped 1 base and J dropped 4 bases, with 8 bases sitting between them. Per germline, CDR1 GTSNPN and CDR2 SVGIG (reference sequence). This CDR3 contains 13 residues. The CDR3 here is CAWSGLIGNTIYF. CDR3 nucleotide sequence: TGTGCCTGGAGTGGATTAATCGGAAACACCATATATTTT.

This clone appeared a few times. Other DNA sequences of this sample code for an identical CDR3. The genes are TRBV27 and TRBJ2-3; D gene uncertain. Germline values: CDR1 MNHEY, CDR2 SMNVEV (reference sequence). V was cut by 3 bases and J by 2 bases, with 6 bases left in between. CDR3 length equals 13 residues. The CDR3: CASSFTYTDTQYF. CDR3 DNA: TGTGCCAGCAGTTTTACGTACACAGATACGCAGTATTTT.

J is TRBJ2-3 and V is TRBV7-2; D is possibly TRBD2 (6 bases). Germline V gene sequence: CDR1 SGHTA, CDR2 FQGNSA. This CDR3 has 15 residues. Trimming removed 5 bases at V and 4 bases at J, with 16 bases between. The chain's CDR3 is CASSLRDSTADTQYF. Written as DNA, the CDR3 is TGTGCCAGCAGCCTCCGGGACTCCACCGCAGATACGCAGTATTTT.

The rearrangement links TRBV5-1 to TRBJ2-3, with D perhaps being TRBD1 or TRBD2 (5 bases each). The V and J ends lost 4 bases and 4 bases respectively, with 16 bases between them. The CDR3 has 15 residues. Germline CDR1 is SGHRS and CDR2 is YFSETQ. As DNA, the CDR3 is TGCGCCAGCAGCGAAAGAGGGGATCCGGCAGATACGCAGTATTTT. It translates to CASSERGDPADTQYF. Full variable domain (outside the CDR3, taken from reference TRBV5-1 and TRBJ2-3): KAGVTQTPRYLIKTRGQQVTLSCSPISGHRSVSWYQQTPGQGLQFLFEYFSETQRNKGNFPGRFSGRQFSNSRSEMNVSTLELGDSALYLCASSERGDPADTQYFGPGTRLTVL.

This clone was seen a few times. This chain joins TRBV7-9 and TRBJ2-7; possibly TRBD2 for D (6 bases). V lost 3 bases and J lost 3, with 27 bases in between. In germline, CDR1 is SEHNR, CDR2 FQNEAQ (reference sequence). The CDR3 consists of 19 residues. The CDR3 is CASSFKGLKIGTPLYEQYF. CDR3 nucleotide sequence: TGTGCCAGCAGCTTTAAAGGCCTCAAGATCGGGACTCCTCTCTACGAGCAGTACTTC.

This clone occurred a few times. The gene calls are TRBV5-1 and TRBJ2-2; no clear D gene. The V and J ends lost 5 bases and 0 bases respectively, with 5 bases between them. Germline assignment: CDR1 SGHRS and CDR2 YFSETQ. There are 13 residues in the CDR3. CDR3: CASSLANTGELFF. CDR3 nucleotide sequence: TGCGCCAGCAGTCTGGCGAACACCGGGGAGCTGTTTTTT.

The CDR3, as DNA: TGTGCCAGCAGTGTTGGCAGGGGGCCTGGCTACACCTTC. It encodes CASSVGRGPGYTF. The chain employs TRBV2 and TRBJ1-2; 8 positions agree with TRBD1. The germline V gene encodes CDR1 SNHLY and CDR2 FYNNEI. The J segment lost 7 bases and the V segment lost 4 bases, leaving 5 bases of the junction unmatched. This CDR3 is 13 amino acids long. The full variable domain, rest sourced from reference TRBV2 and TRBJ1-2, is EPEVTQTPSHQVTQMGQEVILRCVPISNHLYFYWYRQILGQKVEFLVSFYNNEISEKSEIFDDQFSVERPDGSNFTLKIRSTKLEDSAMYFCASSVGRGPGYTFGSGTRLTVV.

A few counts support this clone. This rearrangement joins TRBV18 to TRBJ2-1, with 10 bases identical to TRBD2. The germline V gene encodes CDR1 KGHSH and CDR2 LQKENI. V dropped 0 bases and J dropped 4; count of bases not matched to a gene: 3. CDR3 size: 16 residues. This chain's CDR3 is CASSPPAGGVYNEQFF. The CDR3 bases are TGTGCCAGCTCACCACCAGCGGGAGGGGTATACAATGAGCAGTTCTTC.

This clone occurred a few times. The chain uses TRBV29-1 and TRBJ1-2; the match to TRBD1 covers 7 bases. The CDR3 spans 15 residues. Germline trimming cut 6 bases from V and 3 bases from J; bases unmatched to any gene: 13. CDR1 and CDR2 from the germline V gene are SQVTM and ANQGSEA. The CDR3 sequence is CSVLGQKDRDYGYTF. In DNA form, the CDR3 reads TGCAGCGTCCTGGGACAGAAGGATAGAGACTATGGCTACACCTTC. Supplemented by reference TRBV29-1 and TRBJ1-2, the full variable domain reads SAVISQKPSRDICQRGTSLTIQCQVDSQVTMMFWYRQQPGQSLTLIATANQGSEATYESGFVIDKFPISRPNLTFSTLTVSNMSPEDSSIYLCSVLGQKDRDYGYTFGSGTRLTVV.

The genes are TRBV7-9 and TRBJ2-7; 7 bases agree with TRBD1. The V gene end was trimmed by 4 bases and the J gene end by 6 bases; junction bases not matched to a gene: 3. Germline values: CDR1 SEHNR, CDR2 FQNEAQ (reference sequence). The CDR3 sequence is 12 residues long. The CDR3 loop reads CASSSTGTEQYF. DNA of the CDR3: TGTGCCAGCAGCTCGACAGGGACCGAGCAGTACTTC.

This clone has just a few counts. This sequence is one base from a far larger clone and is likely a read error. The chain couples TRBV15 to TRBJ1-5, with TRBD1 identical over 7 bases. From germline, CDR1 is LNHNV and CDR2 YYDKDF (reference sequence). The junction had 4 bases not matched to a gene; V was cut back by 0 bases and J by 2 bases. This CDR3 comprises 16 residues. This CDR3 reads CATSRDGDSGNQPQHF. CDR3 DNA: TGTGCCACCAGCAGAGATGGGGACAGTGGCAATCAGCCCCAGCATTTT.

This clone was observed a handful of times. This chain uses TRBV9 with TRBJ2-5; D remains ambiguous. V lost 4 bases and J 2 bases, leaving 12 bases between the germline ends. The CDR3 totals 14 residues. Germline CDR1 SGDLS, CDR2 YYNGEE. CDR3 loop: CASSPSTVQETQYF. CDR3 in DNA: TGTGCCAGCAGCCCCTCGACCGTACAAGAGACCCAGTACTTC.

The chain carries TRBV4-3 and TRBJ2-5; 14 nucleotides match TRBD2. This CDR3 spans 17 amino acids. CDR1 is LGHNA, CDR2 YSLEER, per germline. After removal of 0 bases from V and 4 bases from J, the junction contained 4 bases not matched to a gene. The CDR3 here is CASSQEIGLAGGETQYF. The DNA of the CDR3 is TGCGCCAGCAGCCAAGAAATAGGACTAGCGGGGGGAGAGACCCAGTACTTC.

This clone was recorded a few times. The chain couples TRBV28 to TRBJ2-1; D remains ambiguous. Germline V gene lookup returns CDR1 MDHEN and CDR2 SYDVKM. Trimming removed 5 bases at V and 0 bases at J, with 8 bases between. The length of the CDR3 is 14 residues. CDR3 coding DNA: TGTGCCAGCAGTCCGCGGCTCTCCTACAATGAGCAGTTCTTC. Protein product: CASSPRLSYNEQFF.

The rearrangement joins TRBV5-1 to TRBJ2-5; a possible D gene is TRBD2 (6 bases). V lost 4 bases and J lost 3, with 10 bases in between. Germline V lookup: CDR1 SGHRS, CDR2 YFSETQ. The CDR3 contains 13 residues. CDR3 residues: CASSPGSEETQYF. CDR3 nucleotides: TGCGCCAGCAGCCCCGGGAGCGAAGAGACCCAGTACTTC.

This clone was picked up a small number of times. This sequence joins TRBV9 and TRBJ2-1; unclear D gene. The CDR3 consists of 16 residues. Germline CDR1 and CDR2: SGDLS and YYNGEE. V was shortened by 1 base and J by 0 bases, with 11 bases between the two germline ends. CDR3 amino acids: CASSVSGSPSYNEQFF. CDR3 in DNA: TGTGCCAGCAGCGTATCTGGCAGCCCCTCCTACAATGAGCAGTTCTTC.

This clone was detected only a few times. The chain recombines TRBV11-2 with TRBJ1-2; no clear D. V lost 0 bases to trimming and J lost 7 bases, with 9 bases between them. Looked up from germline, CDR1 is SGHAT and CDR2 is FQNNGV. The CDR3 consists of 13 residues. CDR3 sequence reads: CASSLDLILGYTF. The CDR3, as DNA: TGTGCCAGCAGCTTAGATCTAATTCTTGGCTACACCTTC.

The sample holds a few counts of this clone. The V gene is TRBV7-2, the J gene TRBJ1-5, with D unclear. The germline CDR1 and CDR2 sequences are SGHTA and FQGNSA. Trimming left V 0 bases short and J 4 bases short, with 10 bases between. The CDR3 has 15 amino acids. CDR3 in amino acids: CASSLALMENQPQHF. CDR3 DNA sequence: TGTGCCAGCAGCTTAGCGCTGATGGAAAATCAGCCCCAGCATTTT.